This TCR beta chain was captured in a study of technical replicates of blood from several donors. V lost 6 bases to trimming and J lost 5 bases, with 15 bases between them. The germline V gene has CDR1 MNHEY and CDR2 SVGAGI. This CDR3 spans 14 amino acids. This table comes from immunoSEQ multiplex PCR, and its TCRdb copy is limited to in-frame clones, with some not included. Of roughly 90,000 clones in the sample, almost 97% were seen once. Sequencing used T cells isolated from PBMCs. J is TRBJ2-3 and V is TRBV6-5, with D perhaps TRBD2 (5 bases). The sequence derives from a human donor in good health. The CDR3 region has the DNA TGTGCCAGCAGCAAATACCGGGAATTAGATACGCAGTATTTT. This translates into CASSKYRELDTQYF.